The clone carrying this TCR beta chain was found many times. Its antigen remains unidentified. The CDR3 has 14 amino acids. CDR1 is SGHTA and CDR2 is FQGNSA in the germline V gene. The V end lost 6 bases, the J end lost 7 bases, and 16 bases lay between the germline ends. These data belong to a study of T cell repertoires in cytomegalovirus infection. MiXCR, applied by TCRdb to the reads, yields one record per CDR3 protein. The table records 250,000 or so distinct CDR3 sequences, roughly an eighth of them present only once. The study's findings and limits: The response measured ex vivo was dominated by TCR beta clonotypes (HLA-C-restricted and CMV-specific).

This receptor was taken from a human donor in good health (CMV status not recorded). Some clones in this sample may be carry-over from other donors' samples. The V gene is TRBV7-2, the J gene TRBJ1-5; D gene uncertain. Sequencing input: PBMCs. CDR3 in amino acids: CASSRTSRGQPQHF. The CDR3 bases are TGTGCCAGCAGTCGAACCTCCCGGGGACAGCCCCAGCATTTT.